At least ten counts were recorded for the clone carrying this T cell receptor (beta chain). Its antigen is not known. TCRdb called clones again from the PCR reads with MiXCR. The sample yields 15,000 to 20,000 clones, 23% seen once. This sample is part of a study of metastatic and nonmetastatic thyroid tumors. The study's findings and limits: Benign nodules were reported to have significantly lower TCR beta diversity than malignant thyroid tumors, in blood and tumor.

The CDR3 consists of 11 residues. V dropped 5 bases and J dropped 7 bases, with 8 bases sitting between them. Looked up from germline, CDR1 is LGHDT and CDR2 is YNNKEL (reference sequence). Thyroid surgery was preceded by no treatment in any patient. This sequence was found in a female donor with papillary thyroid cancer or a benign thyroid nodule (not recorded which). Some clones in this sample may be carry-over from other donors' samples. J is TRBJ1-2 and V is TRBV3-1; D is undetermined. Material: adjacent normal tissue. CDR3 DNA sequence: TGTGCCAGCAGCAATCGGGGTGGCTACACCTTC. Its protein is CASSNRGGYTF.